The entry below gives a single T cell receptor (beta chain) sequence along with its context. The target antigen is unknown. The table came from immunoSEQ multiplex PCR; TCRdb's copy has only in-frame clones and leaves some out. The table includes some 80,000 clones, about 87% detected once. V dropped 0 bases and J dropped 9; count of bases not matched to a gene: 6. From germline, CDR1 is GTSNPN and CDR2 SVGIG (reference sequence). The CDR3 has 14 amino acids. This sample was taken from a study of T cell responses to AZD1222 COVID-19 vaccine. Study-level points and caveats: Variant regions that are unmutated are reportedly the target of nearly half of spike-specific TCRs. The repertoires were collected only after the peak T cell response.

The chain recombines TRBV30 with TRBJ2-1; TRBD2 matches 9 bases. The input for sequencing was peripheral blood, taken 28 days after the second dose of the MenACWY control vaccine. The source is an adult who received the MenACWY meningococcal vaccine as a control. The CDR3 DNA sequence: TGTGCCTGGAGTGTCGGACTAGCGAGCGGTGAGCAGTTCTTC. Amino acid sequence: CAWSVGLASGEQFF.